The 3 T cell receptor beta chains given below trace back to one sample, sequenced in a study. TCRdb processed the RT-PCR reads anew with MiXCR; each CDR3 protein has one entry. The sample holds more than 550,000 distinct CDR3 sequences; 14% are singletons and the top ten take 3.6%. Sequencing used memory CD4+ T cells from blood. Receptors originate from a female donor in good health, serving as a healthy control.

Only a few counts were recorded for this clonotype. The CDR3 spells CASSQDGGSDEQFF. CDR3 bases: TGCGCCAGCAGCCAAGATGGCGGGAGCGATGAGCAGTTCTTC. The genes are TRBV4-3 and TRBJ2-1, with TRBD2 matching 7 bases. Losses at the gene ends were 0 bases for V and 8 bases for J; bases not matched to a gene: 4. Germline loops: CDR1 LGHNA, CDR2 YSLEER. The CDR3 length is 14 residues.

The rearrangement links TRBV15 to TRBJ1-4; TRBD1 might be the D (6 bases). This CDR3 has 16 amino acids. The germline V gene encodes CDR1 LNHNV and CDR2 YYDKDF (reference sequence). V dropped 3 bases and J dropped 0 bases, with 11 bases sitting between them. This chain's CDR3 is CATSSGQIATNEKLFF. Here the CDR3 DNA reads TGTGCCACCAGCAGCGGACAGATTGCAACTAATGAAAAACTGTTTTTT.

The CDR3 DNA is TGTGCCTGGAGTGGGCTGCGGGACCCCCGCAATCAGCCCCAGCATTTT. This gives the protein CAWSGLRDPRNQPQHF. The gene calls are TRBV30 and TRBJ1-5; tentatively, D is TRBD1 (5 bases). CDR3 length: 16 amino acids. Germline CDR1 and CDR2: GTSNPN and SVGIG (reference sequence). V lost 1 base to trimming and J lost 2 bases, with 15 bases between them.